This passage covers 28 T cell receptor beta chains from one sample sequenced in a study of circulating and synovial CD4+ cells in juvenile arthritis. Profiling relied on immunoSEQ multiplex PCR, and the TCRdb table lists in-frame clones only, not all of them. The table shows tens of thousands of clones, with over 90% occurring only once. The sample was CD4+ T cells from blood. The receptors were gathered from a human donor with juvenile idiopathic arthritis.

The chain combines TRBV5-5 with TRBJ1-1; 9 bases fit TRBD1. Trimming at V came to 4 bases and at J to 11 bases, leaving 12 bases not matched to a gene. In germline, CDR1 is SGHKS, CDR2 YYEKEE (reference sequence). The CDR3 has 14 amino acids. The CDR3 is CASSHTGTGPQAFF. As DNA, the CDR3 is TGTGCCAGCAGCCATACCGGGACAGGGCCTCAGGCTTTCTTT.

The CDR3 coding sequence is TGTGCCAGCAGCTTTCCCGGACTAGACAATGAGCAGTTCTTC. As protein: CASSFPGLDNEQFF. The chain employs TRBV7-3 and TRBJ2-1, with TRBD2 matching 7 bases. CDR3 length: 14 residues. The V gene's germline CDR1 is SGHTA and CDR2 FQGTGA. V gave up 3 bases and J gave up 5 bases; unmatched junction bases: 4.

This clone was detected only once. In the same sample, other DNA sequences code for this CDR3. The CDR3 spells CASGGSSYNSPLHF. For the CDR3, the DNA is TGTGCCAGCGGAGGGAGCTCCTATAATTCACCCCTCCACTTT. The chain recombines TRBV6-5 with TRBJ1-6; D is unresolved. This CDR3 is 14 amino acids long. Deletions cut 8 bases from V and 0 bases from J, with 8 bases between. CDR1 MNHEY and CDR2 SVGAGI come from the germline V gene.

V is TRBV4-3 and J is TRBJ1-6, with D possibly TRBD1 on 6 matching bases. The CDR3 totals 16 residues. Between the trimmed V and J ends, which lost 3 bases and 8 bases, there was a span of 17 bases. CDR1 is LGHNA and CDR2 is YSLEER in the germline V gene. The CDR3 protein is CASSQGEGGADSPLHF. CDR3 sequence (DNA): TGCGCCAGCAGCCAGGGCGAGGGGGGGGCTGATTCACCCCTCCACTTT.

The chain employs TRBV5-1 and TRBJ2-1; 8 bases agree with TRBD1. The CDR3 length is 16 residues. Germline trimming cut 5 bases from V and 4 bases from J; bases unmatched to any gene: 11. Germline loops: CDR1 SGHRS, CDR2 YFSETQ. The DNA for the CDR3 is TGCGCCAGCAGTATGGGGGGCGGACAGGGTTACAATGAGCAGTTCTTC. This encodes CASSMGGGQGYNEQFF.

The CDR3 DNA is TGTGCCATCAGTGAAAGGACTACAGGGGGAGGAGAGACCCAGTACTTC. It encodes CAISERTTGGGETQYF. This sequence joins TRBV10-3 and TRBJ2-5; 8 bases are a match to TRBD1. Trimming cost V 3 bases and J 4 bases; bases outside gene matches: 10. This CDR3 is 16 amino acids long. Germline CDR1 reads ENHRY; CDR2 reads SYGVKD.

The chain links TRBV9 to TRBJ1-3; a possible D gene is TRBD1 (5 bases). There are 14 residues in the CDR3. Trimming stripped 0 bases from V and 4 bases from J, with 8 bases between. Germline CDR1 and CDR2: SGDLS and YYNGEE. The CDR3 bases are TGTGCCAGCAGCGTAGCGGGGGGAGGAAACACCATATATTTT. Translation: CASSVAGGGNTIYF. Drawing the rest from reference TRBV9 and TRBJ1-3, the complete variable domain is DSGVTQTPKHLITATGQRVTLRCSPRSGDLSVYWYQQSLDQGLQFLIQYYNGEERAKGNILERFSAQQFPDLHSELNLSSLELGDSALYFCASSVAGGGNTIYFGEGSWLTVV.

V usage is TRBV27 and J usage is TRBJ2-7; possible D gene TRBD1, 6 bases. Trimming cost V 3 bases and J 3 bases, with 24 bases left between them. The CDR3 has 18 amino acids. Germline V CDR1 and CDR2: MNHEY, SMNVEV (reference sequence). In nucleotides, the CDR3 is TGTGCCAGCAGTTTGTCCGGTGGGGGCGACAGATCCCGCTACGAGCAGTACTTC. Protein product: CASSLSGGGDRSRYEQYF.

V and J are TRBV28 and TRBJ1-5; D is possibly TRBD1 (5 bases). CDR1 is MDHEN, CDR2 SYDVKM, per germline. The ends were cut back, 7 bases at V and 3 bases at J, with 19 bases in the middle. The CDR3 runs to 16 residues. As DNA, the CDR3 is TGTGCCAGCACCCCGATCCAGGGTACCATCAATCAGCCCCAGCATTTT. Amino acid sequence: CASTPIQGTINQPQHF.

The genes are TRBV4-2 and TRBJ2-7, with TRBD1 identical over 7 bases. Germline V gene sequence: CDR1 LGHNA, CDR2 YNFKEQ. The CDR3 consists of 17 residues. Germline trimming cut 4 bases from V and 1 base from J; bases unmatched to any gene: 13. The CDR3 protein is CASSPNPTGLGSYEQYF. DNA of the CDR3: TGTGCCAGCAGCCCAAACCCGACAGGGTTGGGGTCCTACGAGCAGTACTTC.

V and J are TRBV2 and TRBJ2-5; D is unresolved. The CDR3 covers 13 residues. Germline V lookup: CDR1 SNHLY, CDR2 FYNNEI. V lost 4 bases and J 2 bases, leaving 8 bases between the germline ends. The DNA of the CDR3 is TGTGCCAGCAGTGTGGGCCTGCAAGAGACCCAGTACTTC. It encodes CASSVGLQETQYF.

The chain employs TRBV5-1 and TRBJ1-5, with 12 bases that match TRBD1. Trimming removed 4 bases from V and 6 bases from J; junction bases left unmatched: 5. Looked up from germline, CDR1 is SGHRS and CDR2 is YFSETQ. The CDR3 is made up of 15 amino acids. CDR3 nucleotides: TGCGCCAGCAGCCCCGGGACAGGGGGCGGTCAGCCCCAGCATTTT. Its protein is CASSPGTGGGQPQHF.

J is TRBJ2-7 and V is TRBV7-9, with a tentative D call TRBD1 (6 bases). CDR1 is SEHNR and CDR2 is FQNEAQ in the germline V gene (reference sequence). The CDR3 length is 15 residues. With 0 bases removed from V and 0 bases from J, the gap between germline ends came to 9 bases. The CDR3 spells CASSLAGTLSYEQYF. The DNA for the CDR3 is TGTGCCAGCAGCTTAGCCGGGACACTCTCCTACGAGCAGTACTTC.

The V and J genes are TRBV6-5 and TRBJ2-2, with a tentative D call TRBD2 (5 bases). The CDR3 is 14 residues long. The germline V gene has CDR1 MNHEY and CDR2 SVGAGI. The V and J ends lost 6 bases and 2 bases respectively, with 10 bases between them. CDR3 nucleotides: TGTGCCAGCAGCCTTAGCGTAAACACCGGGGAGCTGTTTTTT. This codes for CASSLSVNTGELFF.

This clone was seen just once. The chain combines TRBV18 with TRBJ1-5; 8 bases map to TRBD1. The CDR3 spans 17 residues. Germline CDR1 reads KGHSH; CDR2 reads LQKENI. V was clipped by 1 base and J by 2 bases; unmatched bases: 7. Here the CDR3 reads CASSPRVTGQGNQPQHF. CDR3 coding DNA: TGTGCCAGCTCACCACGAGTGACGGGACAGGGCAATCAGCCCCAGCATTTT.

This clone was recorded only once. The chain couples TRBV19 to TRBJ2-7; 15 nucleotides line up with TRBD2. Germline-derived CDR1 and CDR2 are LNHDA and SQIVND (reference sequence). J was trimmed by 7 bases and V by 9 bases; bases with no gene match: 7. The CDR3 spans 14 residues. The CDR3 sequence is CASRPGLAGGEQYF. CDR3 sequence (DNA): TGTGCCAGCAGACCGGGACTAGCGGGGGGAGAGCAGTACTTC.

The rearrangement joins TRBV5-5 to TRBJ2-7; tentative D call: TRBD1 (6 bases). CDR1 is SGHKS, CDR2 YYEKEE, per germline (reference sequence). V was shortened by 4 bases and J by 2 bases, with 13 bases between the two germline ends. The CDR3 spans 14 residues. CDR3 bases: TGTGCCAGCAGCCACCGGACAGCCACCTACGAGCAGTACTTC. Translated, it gives CASSHRTATYEQYF.

About this clone: The junction shows a germline mismatch at one end, possibly a read error. The V and J genes are TRBV6-5 and TRBJ1-1, with D possibly TRBD1 on 5 matching bases. The CDR3 runs 16 residues. Per germline, CDR1 MNHEY and CDR2 SVGAGI. The CDR3 loop is CASRYPPGGGGTESFF. As DNA, the CDR3 is TGTGCCAGCAGATACCCCCCGGGGGGAGGTGGCACTGAATCTTTCTTT.

The genes are TRBV7-2 and TRBJ2-7; 9 bases fit TRBD1. CDR1 is SGHTA, CDR2 FQGNSA, per germline. V lost 0 bases and J lost 6; bases outside the gene matches: 6. The CDR3 sequence is 15 residues long. The CDR3 loop reads CASSLASTGGGEQYF. In DNA form, the CDR3 reads TGTGCCAGCAGCTTAGCATCGACAGGGGGTGGCGAGCAGTACTTC.

The genes are TRBV11-2 and TRBJ1-1; possible D gene TRBD1, 5 bases. V dropped 2 bases and J dropped 11 bases, with 21 bases sitting between them. The CDR3 contains 15 residues. Germline V gives CDR1 SGHAT, CDR2 FQNNGV. The CDR3 is CASSLYPQITRGAFF. CDR3 in DNA: TGTGCCAGCAGCTTATATCCCCAAATCACCCGGGGGGCTTTCTTT. The whole variable domain, remainder taken from reference TRBV11-2 and TRBJ1-1, is EAGVAQSPRYKIIEKRQSVAFWCNPISGHATLYWYQQILGQGPKLLIQFQNNGVVDDSQLPKDRFSAERLKGVDSTLKIQPAKLEDSAVYLCASSLYPQITRGAFFGQGTRLTVV.

J is TRBJ1-4 and V is TRBV18; 8 nucleotides align to TRBD1. The V segment lost 2 bases and the J segment 12 bases; nucleotides outside the gene matches: 2. CDR3 size: 12 residues. The V gene's germline CDR1 is KGHSH and CDR2 LQKENI. CDR3 amino acids: CASSPDRGQLFF. The DNA of the CDR3 is TGTGCCAGCTCACCAGACAGGGGACAACTGTTTTTT. The whole variable domain, remainder taken from reference TRBV18 and TRBJ1-4, is NAGVMQNPRHLVRRRGQEARLRCSPMKGHSHVYWYRQLPEEGLKFMVYLQKENIIDESGMPKERFSAEFPKEGPSILRIQQVVRGDSAAYFCASSPDRGQLFFGSGTQLSVL.

The chain has TRBV4-3 and TRBJ2-3, with 14 bases matching TRBD2. With V trimmed by 4 bases and J by 4 bases, 7 bases remained unmatched. CDR1 is LGHNA, CDR2 YSLEER, per germline. The CDR3 has 17 amino acids. CDR3 DNA: TGCGCCAGCAGCCCCTCGGGACTAGCGGGGGCCGCAGATACGCAGTATTTT. Translation: CASSPSGLAGAADTQYF.

The chain links TRBV11-2 to TRBJ2-5; TRBD1 matches 7 bases. The CDR3 consists of 15 residues. Germline values: CDR1 SGHAT, CDR2 FQNNGV. Losses at the gene ends were 2 bases for V and 5 bases for J; bases not matched to a gene: 8. Here the CDR3 DNA reads TGTGCCAGCAGCTTATGGATGACAGGGCGGGAGACCCAGTACTTC. This gives the protein CASSLWMTGRETQYF.

This clone was counted between two and nine times. The V call is TRBV19, the J call TRBJ2-7; 11 positions agree with TRBD2. CDR3 length: 20 residues. Trimming at V came to 1 base and at J to 6 bases, leaving 20 bases not matched to a gene. CDR1 LNHDA and CDR2 SQIVND come from the germline V gene (reference sequence). DNA for the CDR3: TGTGCCAGTAGTATAGCCCGGGGCACAAGACGACTAGCGGGATGGGGCGAGCAGTACTTC. Amino acid sequence: CASSIARGTRRLAGWGEQYF.

The chain links TRBV27 to TRBJ2-1; a possible D gene is TRBD2 (5 bases). Trimming removed 6 bases at V and 8 bases at J, with 17 bases between. The V gene's germline CDR1 is MNHEY and CDR2 SMNVEV (reference sequence). The CDR3 length is 14 residues. CDR3 loop: CASSSNWGAHEQFF. The CDR3 nucleotides read TGTGCCAGCAGCTCCAACTGGGGAGCCCATGAGCAGTTCTTC.

This clone came up a few times. The chain has TRBV5-4 and TRBJ1-1; 11 nucleotides match TRBD1. V dropped 4 bases and J dropped 1; count of bases not matched to a gene: 12. Germline V gene lookup returns CDR1 SGHNT and CDR2 YYREEE (reference sequence). The CDR3 is 18 residues long. The CDR3 region is CASSRGTGGQRGNTEAFF. Here the CDR3 DNA reads TGTGCCAGCAGCCGCGGGACAGGGGGACAAAGAGGGAACACTGAAGCTTTCTTT.

J is TRBJ2-2 and V is TRBV19, with 12 bases matching TRBD2. Germline V gene sequence: CDR1 LNHDA, CDR2 SQIVND (reference sequence). The CDR3 is 17 residues long. V lost 1 base and J lost 2; bases outside the gene matches: 2. The CDR3 DNA follows: TGTGCCAGTAGTATAGCTAGCGGGGGGGCCAACACCGGGGAGCTGTTTTTT. It encodes CASSIASGGANTGELFF.

The chain joins TRBV6-1 to TRBJ1-5, with 9 bases aligning to TRBD1. The CDR3 extends over 16 amino acids. CDR1 and CDR2 (germline): MNHNS, SASEGT. With V trimmed by 3 bases and J by 4 bases, 7 bases remained unmatched. The CDR3 region has the DNA TGTGCCAGCAGTGATAGAGGGGGACAGGGAAATCAGCCCCAGCATTTT. Amino acids: CASSDRGGQGNQPQHF.